This TCR beta chain emerged from a study of OX40 agonist ivuxolimab in advanced cancers. This clone was observed once. TCRdb's table, derived via immunoSEQ multiplex PCR, lists solely in-frame clones and lacks some. Seen here are almost 90,000 clones, around nine tenths observed once, and the top ten hold roughly 1.5%. The CDR3 runs to 14 residues. Germline CDR1 and CDR2: SGHKS and YYEKEE (reference sequence). V lost 2 bases and J lost 3, with 11 bases in between. Sequencing was performed on CD4+ or CD8+ T cells sorted from blood, taken in a trial of the OX40 agonist ivuxolimab. The source of this sequence is an adult with an advanced solid tumor such as melanoma, head and neck, liver or kidney cancer. This chain connects TRBV5-5 to TRBJ2-5; D perhaps matches TRBD1 (5 bases). CDR3 bases: TGTGCCAGCAGCTTTCAGGGAAGCAAAGAGACCCAGTACTTC. Residues: CASSFQGSKETQYF.